This T cell receptor beta chain stems from a study of beta chain features in type 1 diabetes. The authors reverse transcribed all of the isolated RNA, so sequencing captured expressed TCRB transcripts. The table came from immunoSEQ multiplex PCR; TCRdb's copy has only in-frame clones and leaves some out. The data show almost 250,000 clones, with over 12% seen just once and roughly 0.024% held by the top ten. This clone has only a few counts. Its antigen is still unknown. Findings and limits, study-wide: A moderate, significant TCRB CDR3 shortening appeared in type 1 diabetes across four CD4+ subsets.

This sequence originates from a woman aged 40-49 years in good health. Input material: naive CD4+ T cells from blood.

In DNA, the CDR3 is TGTGCCAGGGCGGGACAGGGGCAAGAGACCCAGTACTTC. It encodes CARAGQGQETQYF. The J gene is TRBJ2-5, the V gene TRBV2; the match to TRBD1 covers 10 bases. Germline V gene sequence: CDR1 SNHLY, CDR2 FYNNEI. Trimming cost V 9 bases and J 2 bases; bases outside gene matches: 3. The CDR3 is 13 residues long. Based on the CDR3 plus reference TRBV2 and TRBJ2-5, the full variable domain is EPEVTQTPSHQVTQMGQEVILRCVPISNHLYFYWYRQILGQKVEFLVSFYNNEISEKSEIFDDQFSVERPDGSNFTLKIRSTKLEDSAMYFCARAGQGQETQYFGPGTRLLVL.